Here is one TCR beta chain with its context. As yet, its antigen is unknown. The PCR contained 60 Vbeta and 13 Jbeta primers. Only in-frame clones appear in the TCRdb table, and some are missing; sequencing was by immunoSEQ multiplex PCR. The sample has under 200,000 clones; about four fifths are singletons. Germline CDR1 reads SEHNR; CDR2 reads FQNEAQ (reference sequence). There are 16 residues in the CDR3. Trimming at V came to 1 base and at J to 3 bases, leaving 6 bases not matched to a gene. This entry belongs to a study of cytomegalovirus exposure and HLA in healthy donors. Study results and caveats: Trimming of TCR beta V- and J-genes showed a link, identified in a later analysis, to a missense DCLRE1C variant.

The V call is TRBV7-9, the J call TRBJ2-7; 10 bases are shared with TRBD2. This sequence originates from a woman between 45 and 65 years old in good health and CMV-seronegative. Specimen: PBMCs. This chain's CDR3 is CASSLGLAGAFYEQYF. In nucleotides, the CDR3 is TGTGCCAGCAGCTTAGGTCTAGCGGGGGCCTTCTACGAGCAGTACTTC. The full variable domain, rest sourced from reference TRBV7-9 and TRBJ2-7, is DTGVSQNPRHKITKRGQNVTFRCDPISEHNRLYWYRQTLGQGPEFLTYFQNEAQLEKSRLLSDRFSAERPKGSFSTLEIQRTEQGDSAMYLCASSLGLAGAFYEQYFGPGTRLTVT.